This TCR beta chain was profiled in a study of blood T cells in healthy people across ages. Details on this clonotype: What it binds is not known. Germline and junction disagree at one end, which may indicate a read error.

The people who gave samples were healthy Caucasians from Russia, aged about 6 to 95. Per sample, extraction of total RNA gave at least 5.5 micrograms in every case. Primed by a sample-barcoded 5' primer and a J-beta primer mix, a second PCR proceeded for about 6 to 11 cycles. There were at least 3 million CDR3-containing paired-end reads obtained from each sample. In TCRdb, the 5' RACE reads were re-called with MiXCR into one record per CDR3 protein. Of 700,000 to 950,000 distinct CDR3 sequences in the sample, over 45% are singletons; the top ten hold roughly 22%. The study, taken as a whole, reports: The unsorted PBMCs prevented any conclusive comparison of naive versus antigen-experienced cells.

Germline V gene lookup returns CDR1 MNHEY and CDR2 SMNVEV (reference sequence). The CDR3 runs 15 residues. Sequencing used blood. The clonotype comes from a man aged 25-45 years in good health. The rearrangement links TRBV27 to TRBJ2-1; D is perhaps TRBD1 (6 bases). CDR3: CSSTPWAGAENEQFF. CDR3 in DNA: TGTTCCAGCACCCCATGGGCAGGGGCGGAAAATGAGCAGTTCTTC.